The clone carrying this TCR beta chain was observed a few times. The antigen is undetermined. Trimming took off 1 base at V and 5 bases at J, with 14 bases between the two ends. In germline, CDR1 is LGHNA, CDR2 YSLEER. This CDR3 comprises 15 residues. This sample is part of a study of cytomegalovirus exposure and HLA in healthy donors. Amplification used 60 Vbeta primers and 13 Jbeta primers. As processed by the authors: In a later analysis, roughly 86 million unique TCR beta chains included roughly 11 million shared by two or more donors. Method: immunoSEQ multiplex PCR; TCRdb's copy keeps in-frame clones and lacks some. Clone size and V and J calls were adopted from that table, with D and trimming inferred from the DNA. The sample yields fewer than 90,000 clones, about 67% seen once. Points from the study as a whole: Researchers reported in a later analysis that a missense DCLRE1C variant was tied to TCR beta V- and J-gene trimming. Cytomegalovirus-associated TCR beta chains were listed, numbering roughly 150. When a later analysis compared HLA-associated TCR beta chains with equally common others, the HLA-associated chains turned out to be more clonally expanded and to have lower generation probabilities.

This chain connects TRBV4-3 to TRBJ2-5; D possibly corresponds to TRBD2 (7 bases). The sequence was collected from a man between 35 and 55 years old in good health and CMV-seropositive. Sequencing was performed on PBMCs. This CDR3 reads CASSQGGLAEETQYF. Written as DNA, the CDR3 is TGCGCCAGCAGCCAAGGGGGGCTAGCGGAGGAGACCCAGTACTTC.